This TCR beta chain was sequenced for a study of T cell changes during pregnancy in multiple sclerosis. The CDR3 is 13 residues long. Germline CDR1 reads ENHRY; CDR2 reads SYGVKD. V lost 5 bases and J 5 bases, leaving 12 bases between the germline ends. TCRdb keeps only in-frame clones here, not all; method: immunoSEQ multiplex PCR. The table has more than 90,000 clones, 80% to 95% seen once. The TCR originated in a female donor with multiple sclerosis, enrolled in a pregnancy study. V gene TRBV10-3 combines with J gene TRBJ1-1; no clear D gene. The material sequenced was peripheral blood, taken after pregnancy. The CDR3 here is CAISPSGGTEAFF. In nucleotides, the CDR3 is TGTGCCATCAGTCCATCCGGAGGGACTGAAGCTTTCTTT.